This T cell receptor beta chain was sequenced during a study of cytomegalovirus exposure and HLA in healthy donors. Study-wide context: The roughly 120 validation repertoires, a later analysis reported, used the same platform as the approximately 700 first-cohort repertoires. Notes on the study in general: The listing of 150 to 200 TCR beta chains classed them as cytomegalovirus-associated. Reports credit the classifier with highly specific, highly sensitive diagnosis of cytomegalovirus status.

The donors were in the roughly 120-subject validation cohort, distinct from the approximately 670-subject first cohort. Assay: immunoSEQ multiplex PCR; the TCRdb copy retains only in-frame clones and omits some. The sample consists of some 170,000 clones, roughly 80% of them appearing once. To note about this clone: The target antigen is unknown.

CDR3 length: 13 amino acids. The V and J ends lost 1 base and 10 bases respectively, with 11 bases between them. Germline V gene sequence: CDR1 LNHDA, CDR2 SQIVND (reference sequence). The origin of this receptor is a man aged 25 to 45 in good health and CMV-seropositive. Specimen: PBMCs. This sequence joins TRBV19 and TRBJ1-5; D gene uncertain. This CDR3 reads CASSIVVGNPQHF. The CDR3 region has the DNA TGTGCCAGTAGTATAGTAGTGGGCAATCCCCAGCATTTT.